Included here is one TCR beta chain sequence, with context. This clone's antigen is unknown. Base-call qualities are not available, and no considerably larger clone is one nucleotide away. cDNA synthesis used template-switch 5'RACE with a primer carrying a 10-nucleotide random unique molecular identifier tagging each TCR transcript. Every sequencing run covered 15-18 subjects and yielded more than 180 million TCR-beta sequences. Total RNA was extracted with the RNeasy kit. The KAPA Real-time Library Amplification kit was used to amplify TCR-beta VDJ regions with primers targeting the TCR constant region and the 5'RACE anchor. Sample indexes and Illumina adaptors were added in a first PCR, and a second PCR then increased library yield. After Ampure bead purification, the roughly 650 bp TCR product was size-selected on a 2% E-gel SizeSelection system. Library quality was checked on a Bioanalyzer, concentration was measured with Qubit, and libraries were quantified with the Kapa Library Quantification kit before pooling. Libraries were sequenced paired-end 2 x 150 bp on an Illumina HiSeq 2500. To increase sequence diversity, roughly 25-31% phiX was spiked into each library pool. On the study's bioinformatics: The quality-filtered reads were processed with the UMI-based MiGEC pipeline, whose error correction step removed more than 80% of the raw TCR sequences. IMGT germline references were used for alignment of VDJ genes, and clonotypes were defined by a unique CDR3 amino acid sequence together with V-J genes. Clonal expansion, Shannon diversity, and CDR3 relatedness (CalcPairwiseDistances, ClusterSamples) were evaluated with VDJtools, and phylogenetic trees were built with CLCbio workbench. Expanded clones were defined as having at least 8 unique UMIs, based on coefficient-of-variation modelling across technical triplicates. Using fastp trimming at Q25 and MiXCR clonotype assembly, TCRdb reanalyzed the public sequencing data and kept in-frame beta chains. For every CDR3 protein sequence, its rows merge into one entry that carries the most common genes and DNA. The V and J calls shown here were made by TCRdb, not taken from the authors' results. For this sample there are fewer than 45,000 distinct CDR3 sequences; about 6% appear just once. The top ten clonotypes cover around 0.57% of the sample.

The sample is drawn from a study of neurological immune-mediated disorders (dated by TCRdb to about 2019). About the study as a whole: The study compared peripheral blood TCR-beta repertoires of HTLV-I-associated myelopathy (HAM/TSP) patients, multiple sclerosis patients and healthy controls using UMI-based sequencing. The 106 TCR-beta libraries covered PBMC samples along with longitudinal samples, technical triplicates, and paired sorted CD4+ and CD8+ T-cell subsets. The cohort included roughly 71 subjects: approximately 15 with HAM/TSP, roughly 35 with multiple sclerosis, and 20 or so healthy controls.

The healthy controls were volunteers from a blood bank in Maryland, USA. For the sorted-subset TCR libraries, the starting material was about 950,000 sorted CD4+ or CD8+ T cells. PBMCs were separated from peripheral blood using Ficoll-Hypaque density gradient centrifugation and then cryopreserved in liquid nitrogen. The study also sequenced paired sorted CD4+ and CD8+ subsets from healthy controls, HAM/TSP patients and MS patients. CDR1 and CDR2, per the germline V gene (reference sequence), are LGHDT and YNNKEL. Germline trimming: 8 bases from V, 5 bases from J; junction bases outside gene matches: 13. The CDR3 holds 15 amino acids from the cysteine to the phenylalanine. The sequence is cut down to CDR3 DNA, 45 bases in frame from base 1. Findings and caveats that apply to the study as a whole: Expanded clones from different subjects shared no identical CDR3 amino acid sequences, which suggests that TCR-beta repertoires were private in all groups. The highest TCR clonal expansion was observed in HAM/TSP patients, whereas the lowest was observed in MS patients, even when compared with healthy controls.

Sample: CD4+ T cells from blood. The V and J segments used are TRBV3-1 and TRBJ2-5; 8 central nucleotides agree with TRBD2. This TCR derives from a woman aged 35 to 49 in good health. This receptor has the CDR3 CASSYPRGGGETQYF. Here is the DNA: TGTGCCAGCTCCTACCCTAGGGGCGGGGGGGAGACCCAGTACTTC.